The sequence of this T cell receptor beta chain was determined in a study of blood T cell repertoires in COVID-19. At the level of the study: Sites in the United States, Italy and Spain provided acute and convalescent COVID-19 samples.

Trimming shortened V by 2 bases and J by 6 bases, and 19 bases separated the two germline ends. The CDR3 is 17 residues long. CDR1 is LNHDA, CDR2 SQIVND, per germline (reference sequence). Original handling: Reference gene primer amplification in the assay estimated nucleated cell counts. Using immunoSEQ multiplex PCR, the repertoire was profiled, and TCRdb retains in-frame clones only, with some absent. V and J calls and clone size are those listed in that table; D and trimming were worked out from the DNA. The data contain around 220,000 clones, around 86% of them singletons. Sequenced material: peripheral blood. The chain couples TRBV19 to TRBJ2-2; weak D call: TRBD2 (7 bases). This sequence originates from a woman in her fifties or sixties with COVID-19, enrolled during active disease. DNA for the CDR3: TGTGCCAGTAGTATATTATCCGGGGGGCTGAAGGCCGGGGAGCTGTTTTTT. Translating it yields CASSILSGGLKAGELFF.